A single sample is the source of the 15 T cell receptor beta chains below, sequenced in a study of regulatory T cells. The PCR used 52 TRBV and 13 TRBJ primers. Repertoires were generated with immunoSEQ multiplex PCR, while TCRdb's copy carries only in-frame clones and drops some. The repertoire consists of some 15,000 clones, with 65% to 90% occurring once and the leading ten covering over 7%. Their cognate antigens are unknown. The study, taken as a whole, reports: Hydrophobic residues at CDR3 positions 6 and 7 were enriched in conventional CD4+ T cells of CD3G-deficient patients.

What was sequenced was conventional CD4+ T cells sorted from blood. The origin of the receptors is a person aged 30 to 40 with CD3G deficiency.

V usage is TRBV7-6 and J usage is TRBJ2-2, with TRBD1 matching over 8 bases. The CDR3 runs 15 residues. Germline V gene sequence: CDR1 SGHVS, CDR2 FNYEAQ. Unmatched junction bases numbered 8, after V lost 4 bases and J lost 7 bases. Here the CDR3 reads CASSSTGELGGELFF. CDR3 in DNA: TGTGCCAGCAGCTCGACAGGGGAATTGGGCGGGGAGCTGTTTTTT.

CDR3 coding DNA: TGTGCCAGCAGAGGCCGGGACAGGGCGTGGAATTCACCCCTCCACTTT. Its translation is CASRGRDRAWNSPLHF. V is TRBV28 and J is TRBJ1-6; 9 bases match TRBD1. CDR1 is MDHEN and CDR2 is SYDVKM in the germline V gene. The CDR3 is made up of 16 amino acids. V trimming: 6 bases; J trimming: 7 bases; junction bases outside the gene matches: 10.

This chain links TRBV28 with TRBJ2-3; tentative D call: TRBD2 (5 bases). Germline V CDR1 and CDR2: MDHEN, SYDVKM. The V and J ends lost 4 bases and 6 bases respectively, with 20 bases between them. The CDR3 contains 16 residues. CDR3 loop: CASSSVRTARTDTQYF. In DNA, the CDR3 is TGTGCCAGCAGTTCCGTCCGGACGGCCCGGACTGATACGCAGTATTTT.

V gene TRBV6-1 combines with J gene TRBJ1-5; D possibly corresponds to TRBD1 (6 bases). Trimming removed 6 bases from V and 6 bases from J, with 15 bases in between. Germline V gene data show CDR1 as MNHNS and CDR2 as SASEGT. The CDR3 totals 14 residues. CDR3 protein: CASSPRGASQPQHF. For the CDR3, the DNA is TGTGCCAGCAGCCCCAGGGGCGCGAGTCAGCCCCAGCATTTT.

The V call is TRBV7-8, the J call TRBJ2-2; 11 positions match TRBD2. Germline CDR1 reads SGHVS; CDR2 reads FQNEAQ. This CDR3 is 19 amino acids long. V lost 6 bases, J lost 5 bases, and 17 bases stayed unmatched. CDR3 in DNA: TGTGCCAGCAGTCATCGACAGGCTAAGGGACTAGCGGAGACCGGGGAGCTGTTTTTT. It encodes CASSHRQAKGLAETGELFF. The whole variable domain, remainder taken from reference TRBV7-8 and TRBJ2-2, is GAGVSQSPRYKVAKRGQDVALRCDPISGHVSLFWYQQALGQGPEFLTYFQNEAQLDKSGLPSDRFFAERPEGSVSTLKIQRTQQEDSAVYLCASSHRQAKGLAETGELFFGEGSRLTVL.

The rearrangement uses TRBV7-9 and TRBJ2-5; a possible D gene is TRBD2 (5 bases). The germline gives CDR1 SEHNR, CDR2 FQNEAQ (reference sequence). The CDR3 has 13 residues. V lost 1 base and J lost 2, with 5 bases in between. CDR3: CASSLGGQETQYF. The CDR3 DNA follows: TGTGCCAGCAGCTTAGGCGGGCAAGAGACCCAGTACTTC.

This chain joins TRBV6-5 and TRBJ1-4; D gene uncertain. CDR3 length: 16 amino acids. With 4 bases removed from V and 5 bases from J, the gap between germline ends came to 17 bases. Germline CDR1 reads MNHEY; CDR2 reads SVGAGI. CDR3 sequence: CASSSMPEGPNEKLFF. The CDR3, as DNA: TGTGCCAGCAGTTCGATGCCCGAGGGCCCCAATGAAAAACTGTTTTTT.

The rearrangement joins TRBV28 to TRBJ1-2; D call uncertain. Germline V lookup: CDR1 MDHEN, CDR2 SYDVKM. V lost 8 bases to trimming and J lost 2 bases, with 6 bases between them. The CDR3 runs to 11 residues. The CDR3 sequence: CASGRNYGYTF. Here the CDR3 DNA reads TGTGCCAGCGGGCGGAACTATGGCTACACCTTC.

The CDR3 is CASTLSGTGNYGYTF. In nucleotides, the CDR3 is TGTGCCAGCACCCTCTCCGGGACAGGGAACTATGGCTACACCTTC. The chain is built from TRBV28 and TRBJ1-2, with 9 bases matching TRBD1. CDR1 MDHEN and CDR2 SYDVKM come from the germline V gene. V dropped 7 bases and J dropped 2; count of bases not matched to a gene: 8. The CDR3 is made up of 15 amino acids.

This rearrangement joins TRBV28 to TRBJ1-2; the D gene is possibly TRBD1 (6 bases). Trimming removed 2 bases at V and 5 bases at J, with 15 bases between. The CDR3 sequence is 15 residues long. Germline V CDR1 and CDR2: MDHEN, SYDVKM. CDR3 region: CASSLGGAMGYGYTF. The CDR3 region has the DNA TGTGCCAGCAGTTTAGGGGGGGCGATGGGTTATGGCTACACCTTC.

The V call is TRBV20-1, the J call TRBJ1-2, with D unresolved. CDR1 and CDR2 from the germline V gene are DFQATT and SNEGSKA (reference sequence). CDR3 length: 11 amino acids. CDR3 in amino acids: CSLRTSGGYTF. DNA for the CDR3: TGCAGCCTGAGGACCTCCGGGGGCTACACCTTC.

The gene calls are TRBV5-1 and TRBJ1-2; D perhaps matches TRBD1 (5 bases). The germline V and J ends were trimmed by 2 bases and 3 bases, with 11 bases remaining between them. The CDR3 contains 14 residues. Germline CDR1 is SGHRS and CDR2 is YFSETQ. The CDR3 nucleotides are TGCGCCAGCAGCTTCGGTGGGGCCCACTATGGCTACACCTTC. Translation gives CASSFGGAHYGYTF.

This clone showed up just once. The chain links TRBV28 to TRBJ2-7, with D hard to call. This CDR3 has 15 residues. Germline V CDR1 and CDR2: MDHEN, SYDVKM. Between the trimmed V and J ends, which lost 5 bases and 2 bases, there was a span of 16 bases. The CDR3 DNA is TGTGCCAGCAGTCCTGCAATAATGGGCGCCTACGAGCAGTACTTC. This gives the protein CASSPAIMGAYEQYF.

The chain couples TRBV18 to TRBJ1-1, with D possibly matching TRBD1 (6 bases). The V and J ends lost 2 bases and 5 bases respectively, with 9 bases between them. This CDR3 has 13 residues. Germline V lookup: CDR1 KGHSH, CDR2 LQKENI. CDR3 sequence reads: CASSPNRVTEAFF. The CDR3 region has the DNA TGTGCCAGCTCACCAAACAGGGTAACTGAAGCTTTCTTT.

The rearrangement uses TRBV19 and TRBJ1-1; the D gene is possibly TRBD1 (5 bases). Germline loops: CDR1 LNHDA, CDR2 SQIVND (reference sequence). The CDR3 sequence is 15 residues long. Trimming pared 4 bases from V and 2 bases from J, leaving 14 bases between. The CDR3 is CASSRSGQLNTEAFF. DNA for the CDR3: TGTGCCAGTAGTAGATCGGGGCAGCTTAACACTGAAGCTTTCTTT.